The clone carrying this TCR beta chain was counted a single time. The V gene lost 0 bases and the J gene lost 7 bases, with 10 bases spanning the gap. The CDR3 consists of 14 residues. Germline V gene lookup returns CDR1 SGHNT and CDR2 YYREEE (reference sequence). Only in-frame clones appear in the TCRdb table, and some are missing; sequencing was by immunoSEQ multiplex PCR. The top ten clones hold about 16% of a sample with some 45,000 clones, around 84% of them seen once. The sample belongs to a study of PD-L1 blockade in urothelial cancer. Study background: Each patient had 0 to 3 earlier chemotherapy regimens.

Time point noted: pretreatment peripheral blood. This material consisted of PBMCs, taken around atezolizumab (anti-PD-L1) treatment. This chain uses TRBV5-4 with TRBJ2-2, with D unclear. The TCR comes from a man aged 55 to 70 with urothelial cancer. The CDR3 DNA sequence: TGTGCCAGCAGCTTGGGTCTCGCAGGCGGGGAGCTGTTTTTT. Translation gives CASSLGLAGGELFF.